This T cell receptor (beta chain) derives from a study of blood T cell repertoires in COVID-19. The data were produced by immunoSEQ multiplex PCR, yet TCRdb's version contains in-frame clones alone and is incomplete. The data show roughly 300,000 clones, around 86% seen once. The CDR3 contains 14 residues. The specimen was PBMCs or T cells enriched from blood (not recorded which). This clonotype was sampled from a middle-aged woman with acute COVID-19. The chain uses TRBV12-1 and TRBJ2-5; the tabulated D call, TRBD2, remains unverified against the DNA. TRBV12-1 is assigned pseudogene status. The CDR3 DNA reads TGTGCCAGCAGCTTTGTTGTGCTAGAAGAGACCCAGTACTTC. As protein: CASSFVVLEETQYF.